Below are 14 T cell receptor beta chains sequenced from a single sample in a study of Ad26.COV2.S vaccination and SARS-CoV-2 variants. Treatment in this sample: roughly 20 received Ad26.COV2.S at low or high dose, single or two shots; a few received placebo; per-sample allocation not given. All samples were drawn on day 63, counting from the first vaccine or placebo injection. The repertoire was sequenced with immunoSEQ multiplex PCR; TCRdb's copy has only in-frame clones and lacks some. Of roughly 400,000 clones in the sample, around 90% are singletons; the top ten hold less than 5.5%. The input for sequencing was peripheral blood, taken in a trial of Ad26.COV2.S vaccine versus placebo. The receptor source for this set is a person aged 18-65 years who received the Ad26.COV2.S COVID-19 vaccine or a placebo.

DNA of the CDR3: TGTGCCAGCAGTTATTCACCGGGACAGAAAACAGATACGCAGTATTTT. The encoded protein is CASSYSPGQKTDTQYF. The V and J genes are TRBV6-5 and TRBJ2-3, with 7 nucleotides matching TRBD1. CDR1 MNHEY and CDR2 SVGAGI come from the germline V gene. CDR3 size: 16 residues. After removal of 3 bases from V and 3 bases from J, the junction contained 9 bases not matched to a gene.

This chain joins TRBV7-8 and TRBJ2-3; D may be TRBD2 (7 bases). This CDR3 has 15 amino acids. V lost 4 bases and J 2 bases, leaving 13 bases between the germline ends. Germline CDR1 reads SGHVS; CDR2 reads FQNEAQ. CDR3 coding DNA: TGTGCCAGCAGCTGGGAGGGGGGAGCCACAGATACGCAGTATTTT. As protein: CASSWEGGATDTQYF.

The rearrangement links TRBV4-3 to TRBJ2-3; unclear D gene. Trimming left V 0 bases short and J 2 bases short, with 12 bases between. Germline CDR1 LGHNA, CDR2 YSLEER. The CDR3 has 16 amino acids. The CDR3 sequence is CASSQDRASPTDTQYF. DNA for the CDR3: TGCGCCAGCAGCCAAGATCGGGCAAGCCCCACAGATACGCAGTATTTT.

Comments on this clone: The junction shows a germline mismatch at one end, possibly a read error. The rearrangement uses TRBV19 and TRBJ1-4, with 7 positions matching TRBD1. The CDR3 is 15 residues long. Germline CDR1 LNHDA, CDR2 SQIVND (reference sequence). CDR3 bases: TGTGCCAGTAGCGGAACAGGGGCAACTACTGAAAAACTGTTTTTT. As protein: CASSGTGATTEKLFF.

The chain employs TRBV7-2 and TRBJ2-7, with D possibly TRBD2 on 5 matching bases. This CDR3 contains 14 residues. In germline, CDR1 is SGHTA, CDR2 FQGNSA. V lost 5 bases and J 2 bases, leaving 13 bases between the germline ends. Here the CDR3 DNA reads TGTGCCAGCAGCCCCCGTAGGGAGCCCTACGAGCAGTACTTC. Protein: CASSPRREPYEQYF. Complete variable domain (other parts from reference TRBV7-2 and TRBJ2-7): GAGVSQSPSNKVTEKGKDVELRCDPISGHTALYWYRQSLGQGLEFLIYFQGNSAPDKSGLPSDRFSAERTGGSVSTLTIQRTQQEDSAVYLCASSPRREPYEQYFGPGTRLTVT.

V usage is TRBV14 and J usage is TRBJ2-2, with 9 bases aligning to TRBD1. Per germline, CDR1 SGHDN and CDR2 FVKESK. The V and J ends lost 2 bases and 7 bases, in that order; junction bases with no gene match: 17. The CDR3 loop spans 19 amino acids. The CDR3 spells CASSQIPPGTGPFSGELFF. In nucleotides, the CDR3 is TGTGCCAGCAGCCAAATACCCCCCGGGACAGGGCCTTTTAGCGGGGAGCTGTTTTTT.

The chain employs TRBV20-1 and TRBJ2-5; the D is unclear. Trimming left V 3 bases short and J 4 bases short, with 6 bases between. The CDR3 has 11 residues. Per the germline V gene, CDR1 is DFQATT and CDR2 is SNEGSKA (reference sequence). CDR3 nucleotides: TGCAGTGCTAGCGGCGCAGAGACCCAGTACTTC. Its protein is CSASGAETQYF.

The genes are TRBV28 and TRBJ2-7; 7 nucleotides match TRBD2. The CDR3 length is 16 residues. Germline V gene data show CDR1 as MDHEN and CDR2 as SYDVKM. V was clipped by 3 bases and J by 4 bases; unmatched bases: 12. In nucleotides, the CDR3 is TGTGCCAGCAGTTTTATAAGCGGGGCGGGACCTTACGAGCAGTACTTC. Amino acids: CASSFISGAGPYEQYF.

The CDR3 bases are TGTGCCATCAACCCGGGACTAGCGGCCGGGGATGAGCAGTTCTTC. This sequence encodes CAINPGLAAGDEQFF. The V gene is TRBV10-3, the J gene TRBJ2-1; 11 bases align to TRBD2. Germline trimming cut 7 bases from V and 8 bases from J; bases unmatched to any gene: 10. In germline, CDR1 is ENHRY, CDR2 SYGVKD. The CDR3 covers 15 residues.

The chain carries TRBV11-2 and TRBJ2-2; 13 bases fit TRBD2. The V and J ends lost 4 bases and 5 bases, in that order; junction bases with no gene match: 1. The CDR3 spans 15 residues. From germline, CDR1 is SGHAT and CDR2 FQNNGV. CDR3 residues: CASSWGLAGTGELFF. CDR3 in DNA: TGTGCCAGCAGCTGGGGACTAGCGGGGACCGGGGAGCTGTTTTTT.

This clone occurred once. A much larger clone lies one base from this, so it may be a read error. The chain couples TRBV7-9 to TRBJ2-1; D uncertain. Germline V lookup: CDR1 SEHNR, CDR2 FQNEAQ (reference sequence). This CDR3 region has 12 residues. Trimming took off 1 base at V and 6 bases at J, with 4 bases between the two ends. The CDR3 is CASSLDSNEQFF. CDR3 bases: TGTGCCAGCAGCTTAGATTCCAATGAGCAGTTCTTC.

The genes are TRBV29-1 and TRBJ2-2; D may correspond to TRBD1 or TRBD2 (5 bases each). CDR1 is SQVTM and CDR2 is ANQGSEA in the germline V gene. V was shortened by 7 bases and J by 0 bases, with 21 bases between the two germline ends. The CDR3 consists of 17 residues. Here the CDR3 DNA reads TGCAGCGCCCGAACGGGGCGAAGCTACTCGAACACCGGGGAGCTGTTTTTT. This sequence encodes CSARTGRSYSNTGELFF.

In nucleotides, the CDR3 is TGTGCCAGCAGTTTAGTTCAGGGCGGCGCGGGACTTCCCGTCCTGACTTTC. It is translated as CASSLVQGGAGLPVLTF. The V call is TRBV28, the J call TRBJ2-6; TRBD2 might be the D (6 bases). V lost 2 bases to trimming and J lost 12 bases, with 23 bases between them. The germline CDR1 and CDR2 sequences are MDHEN and SYDVKM. The CDR3 spans 17 residues.

DNA for the CDR3: TGTGCCAGCATCCCGGGAGGGCGGGAAGCTTTCTTT. Residues: CASIPGGREAFF. This sequence joins TRBV5-5 and TRBJ1-1; no clear D. V dropped 6 bases and J dropped 8 bases, with 14 bases sitting between them. Germline V gene data show CDR1 as SGHKS and CDR2 as YYEKEE (reference sequence). The CDR3 sequence is 12 residues long. The full variable domain, its missing parts supplied by reference TRBV5-5 and TRBJ1-1, is DAGVTQSPTHLIKTRGQQVTLRCSPISGHKSVSWYQQVLGQGPQFIFQYYEKEERGRGNFPDRFSARQFPNYSSELNVNALLLGDSALYLCASIPGGREAFFGQGTRLTVV.